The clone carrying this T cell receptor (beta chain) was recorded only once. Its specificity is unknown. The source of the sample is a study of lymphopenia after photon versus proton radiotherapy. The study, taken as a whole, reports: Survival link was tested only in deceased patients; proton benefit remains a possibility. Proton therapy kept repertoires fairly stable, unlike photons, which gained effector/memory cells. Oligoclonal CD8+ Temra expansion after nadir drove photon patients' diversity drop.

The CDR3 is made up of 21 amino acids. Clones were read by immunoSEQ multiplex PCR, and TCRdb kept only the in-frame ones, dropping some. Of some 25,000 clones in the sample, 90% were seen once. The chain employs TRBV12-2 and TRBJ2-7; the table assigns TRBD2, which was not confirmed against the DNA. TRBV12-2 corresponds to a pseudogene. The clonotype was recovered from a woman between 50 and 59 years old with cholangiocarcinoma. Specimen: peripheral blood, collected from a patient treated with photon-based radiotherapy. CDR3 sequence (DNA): TGTGCAAGTCGCTTAAGAAGCCCCCACGGACTAGCGGGGTTGAGCTCCTACGAGCAGTACTTC. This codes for CASRLRSPHGLAGLSSYEQYF.